This T cell receptor beta chain was recovered during a study of CXCR3-negative and CXCR3-positive naive CD8 T cells. The study made its TRB cDNA libraries by 5' RACE, adding UMI labels. Using the 5' RACE reads, TCRdb records one entry per CDR3 protein without DNA. The sample holds around 88,000 distinct CDR3 sequences. Each CD8+ T cell subset was flow-sorted in triplicate. Every sort contained approximately 300,000 cells. Naive CD8+ T cells had a CD45RO-CCR7+CD27+CD95- phenotype. With regard to this clonotype: Its specificity is unknown.

Study-wide results and limits: The TRBV-TRBJ usage of naive CXCR3-negative and CXCR3-positive cells was similar, but that of memory cells differed. CXCR3-expressing naive cells carried TRB CDR3s more hydrophobic than those of CXCR3-negative naive cells.

Germline lookup yields CDR1 MNHEY and CDR2 SMNVEV (reference sequence). The CDR3 extends over 13 amino acids. This rearrangement joins TRBV27 to TRBJ1-2; TCRdb designates TRBD1, a call that cannot be tested without DNA. The origin of this receptor is a human donor in good health. Some clones in this sample may be carry-over from other donors' samples. The sequencing input was naive CXCR3+ CD8+ T cells from blood. Subset described: CD45RO-CCR7+CD27+CD95- naive CD8+ T cells expressing CXCR3 (TNR3+). The CDR3 loop reads CASSRPTGPGYTF.